This T cell receptor (beta chain) was captured by sequencing in a study of T cells in Graves' hyperthyroidism and ophthalmopathy. This clonotype was seen at least ten times. Its specificity is not known. Whole-study findings and limits: From stable hyperthyroidism, ophthalmopathy was separated by a 13 V-J model.

Using around 10 ml of fresh peripheral blood, PBMCs were prepared. It was RNA transcripts that yielded the amplified TCR beta CDR3 regions. In the first-round RT-PCR of the TCR CDR3, the HTBI primer set was used. TCRdb reprocessed the multiplex PCR reads with MiXCR, giving one entry per CDR3 protein. The sample has around 420,000 distinct CDR3 sequences; around 14% are singletons. CDR3 length: 15 amino acids. V was cut by 6 bases and J by 2 bases, with 15 bases left in between. Looked up from germline, CDR1 is SGHTA and CDR2 is FQGNSA. This sequence joins TRBV7-2 and TRBJ2-3, with D maybe TRBD2 (6 bases). Specimen: blood. The clonotype comes from a woman younger than 30 with Graves' hyperthyroidism. CDR3 residues: CASRLFPDYTDTQYF. The CDR3 DNA sequence: TGTGCCAGCAGACTATTCCCGGACTACACAGATACGCAGTATTTT.